This TCR beta chain was profiled in a study of blood T cell repertoires in COVID-19. Original handling: The authors estimated nucleated cell counts from reference gene primer amplification. The table came from immunoSEQ multiplex PCR; TCRdb's copy has only in-frame clones and leaves some out. That table furnishes V, J and clone size, whereas the DNA furnished D and trimming. This sample has roughly 72,000 clones, with approximately 87% found just once. The CDR3 spans 17 residues. The germline CDR1 and CDR2 sequences are MGHRA and YSYEKL. Trimming shortened V by 4 bases and J by 5 bases, and 20 bases separated the two germline ends.

The chain recombines TRBV4-1 with TRBJ2-2; TRBD2 might be the D (6 bases). The TCR was taken from a human donor in a cohort sampled during active COVID-19. Sequencing was carried out using peripheral blood. DNA for the CDR3: TGCGCCAGCAGCCGATCGCCGTCTCTCGGGGGTACCGGGGAGCTGTTTTTT. Translating it yields CASSRSPSLGGTGELFF.